This section outlines one TCR beta chain sequence together with its context. Its antigen is not known. The sample originates from a study of naive and memory T cell subsets. Study-wide findings and caveats: A few larger clonotypes appeared in naive repertoires, especially CD8, possibly memory cells re-expressing CD45RA. Clonotypes here are unpaired alpha or beta chain sequences.

From germline, CDR1 is SGDLS and CDR2 YYNGEE. With 3 bases removed from V and 7 bases from J, the gap between germline ends came to 13 bases. The CDR3 sequence is 13 residues long. The beta constant-region primer was an equimolar mix of two oligonucleotides covering TRBC1 and TRBC2. Four rounds of PCR amplified the ligated cDNA using nested alpha and beta constant-region primers plus SP2. TCRdb ran MiXCR on the UMI-ligation and nested PCR reads and lists one entry per CDR3 protein. The sample includes roughly 140,000 distinct CDR3 sequences, approximately 20% of them seen just once. The specimen sequenced was naive CD8+ T cells from blood. The chain recombines TRBV9 with TRBJ1-1; no reliable D call. This clonotype originated in a human donor in good health. The DNA for the CDR3 is TGTGCCAGCAGCGGAGACTCGAGGGTTGAAGCTTTCTTT. Its protein product is CASSGDSRVEAFF.